This T cell receptor (beta chain) was sequenced for a study of blood T cell repertoires in COVID-19. The V and J ends lost 10 bases and 6 bases, in that order; junction bases with no gene match: 7. Germline V gives CDR1 MNHEY, CDR2 SVGAGI. The CDR3 is 13 residues long. Libraries were prepared by immunoSEQ multiplex PCR; TCRdb keeps only in-frame clonotypes and omits some of them. The repertoire holds tens of thousands of clones, with about 86% as singletons. This clonotype was sampled from a human donor in a cohort sampled during active COVID-19. The chain employs TRBV6-5 and TRBJ2-1; 9 nucleotides match TRBD2. The sample was peripheral blood. The CDR3 region has the DNA TGTGCCATAAGGCGGGAGGGGTTCAATGAGCAGTTCTTC. It encodes CAIRREGFNEQFF.